This TCR beta chain was captured in a study of blood T cell repertoires in COVID-19. The CDR3 is 15 amino acids. Per germline, CDR1 SGHAT and CDR2 FQNNGV. Trimming took 0 bases from V and 10 from J; bases not matched to a gene: 9. TCRdb keeps only in-frame clones here, not all; method: immunoSEQ multiplex PCR. Seen here are under 200,000 clones, less than 90% observed once, and the top ten hold 5.5% to 8.5%. Participant age was about 18 to 89 years, and participants resided in roughly 25 US areas. Each participant's cohort was designated according to participant-reported clinical history. Sequencing was done on a sample of PBMCs or T cells enriched from blood (not recorded which). The chain joins TRBV11-2 to TRBJ1-1; 9 nucleotides match TRBD1. The TCR comes from a woman aged 45-59 years who had recovered from COVID-19. The chain's CDR3 is CASSLERTGVRGAFF. The CDR3, as DNA: TGTGCCAGCAGCTTAGAGCGGACAGGGGTTCGAGGAGCTTTCTTT.